This T cell receptor beta chain is from a study of CD8 T cells in Susac syndrome. CDR1 SGHTS and CDR2 YDEGEE come from the germline V gene. The CDR3 is made up of 13 amino acids. Trimming removed 6 bases at V and 6 bases at J, with 12 bases between. Random hexamers were used to reverse transcribe about 0.5 to 1 ug of RNA. From the immunoSEQ multiplex PCR reads, TCRdb called clonotypes with MiXCR, one entry per CDR3 protein. The sample yields about 120,000 distinct CDR3 sequences, 85% to 95% seen once. TCR beta was sequenced from blood CD8+ and CD4+ T cells. This clonotype was sampled from a human donor with multiple sclerosis. The chain is built from TRBV5-8 and TRBJ2-2; D unclear. The specimen was CD4+ T cells from PBMCs. Here the CDR3 reads CASIPSAAGELFF. The CDR3 DNA follows: TGTGCCAGCATTCCCAGCGCGGCCGGGGAGCTGTTTTTT.